These 28 T cell receptor beta chains share one sample of origin, sequenced in a study of cytomegalovirus exposure and HLA in healthy donors. Primers: 60 Vbeta forward and 13 Jbeta reverse. Profiled with immunoSEQ multiplex PCR; TCRdb holds only in-frame clones, not every one. The data show some 150,000 clones, about 80% seen once. The sequencing sample was made of PBMCs. The receptors were sampled from a woman aged 50 to 65 in good health and CMV-seronegative.

The chain carries TRBV27 and TRBJ2-7, with 9 bases identical to TRBD2. This CDR3 has 15 amino acids. The junction had 5 bases not matched to a gene; V was cut back by 3 bases and J by 2 bases. The germline gives CDR1 MNHEY, CDR2 SMNVEV (reference sequence). CDR3: CASSFLAGAAYEQYF. CDR3 DNA sequence: TGTGCCAGCAGTTTTTTAGCGGGAGCCGCCTACGAGCAGTACTTC.

The V call is TRBV10-3, the J call TRBJ1-5; the D gene is possibly TRBD1 (6 bases). V lost 4 bases, J lost 3 bases, and 10 bases lay in between. The CDR3 is 14 residues long. The germline gives CDR1 ENHRY, CDR2 SYGVKD. The CDR3 nucleotides are TGTGCCATCAGTGTTCCAGGGGACAATCAGCCCCAGCATTTT. As protein: CAISVPGDNQPQHF.

This clone has only one observation. The V call is TRBV13, the J call TRBJ2-3, with a weak D call TRBD1 (5 bases). The V end lost 0 bases, the J end lost 2 bases, and 9 bases lay between the germline ends. Germline-derived CDR1 and CDR2 are PRHDT and FYEKMQ (reference sequence). The CDR3 is 15 amino acids. The CDR3 sequence: CASSLGARVTDTQYF. The CDR3 DNA reads TGTGCCAGCAGCTTAGGGGCCAGGGTCACAGATACGCAGTATTTT.

This chain joins TRBV28 and TRBJ2-7; D not resolved. V lost 6 bases and J 6 bases, leaving 12 bases between the germline ends. The CDR3 is 12 amino acids. CDR1 is MDHEN and CDR2 is SYDVKM in the germline V gene. CDR3 loop: CASSSRTGEQYF. In DNA, the CDR3 is TGTGCCAGCAGCTCCCGCACGGGCGAGCAGTACTTC.

The genes are TRBV10-2 and TRBJ2-1; 14 nucleotides align to TRBD2. The CDR3 totals 17 residues. Germline V gene data show CDR1 as WSHSY and CDR2 as SAAADI. The ends lost 4 bases at V and 3 bases at J; junction bases unmatched: 5. The CDR3, as DNA: TGCGCCAGCAGTGGACTAGCGGGAGGGCGGGGCTACAATGAGCAGTTCTTC. This translates into CASSGLAGGRGYNEQFF.

This sequence joins TRBV4-2 and TRBJ1-2, with 9 bases matching TRBD1. The J segment lost 7 bases and the V segment lost 0 bases, leaving 3 bases of the junction unmatched. CDR3 length equals 14 residues. Germline assignment: CDR1 LGHNA and CDR2 YNFKEQ. The CDR3 DNA follows: TGTGCCAGCAGCCAAGAGACAGGGGGACTTGGCTACACCTTC. Translating gives CASSQETGGLGYTF.

The chain carries TRBV7-2 and TRBJ1-4; 9 bases map to TRBD1. The CDR3 has 15 residues. CDR1 and CDR2 (germline): SGHTA, FQGNSA. J gave up 7 bases and V 0 bases, and 3 bases lay outside the gene matches. CDR3 loop: CASSLAGTGLEKLFF. As DNA, the CDR3 is TGTGCCAGCAGCTTAGCAGGGACAGGGCTTGAAAAACTGTTTTTT.

The V gene is TRBV28, the J gene TRBJ1-1; 10 positions match TRBD1. V lost 6 bases to trimming and J lost 4 bases; unmatched junction nucleotides: 8. The length of the CDR3 is 15 residues. Germline CDR1 reads MDHEN; CDR2 reads SYDVKM. CDR3 in DNA: TGTGCCAGCAGATGGGACAGGGGTAGTTTCACTGAAGCTTTCTTT. Residues: CASRWDRGSFTEAFF. Full variable domain (remainder filled in from reference TRBV28 and TRBJ1-1): DVKVTQSSRYLVKRTGEKVFLECVQDMDHENMFWYRQDPGLGLRLIYFSYDVKMKEKGDIPEGYSVSREKKERFSLILESASTNQTSMYLCASRWDRGSFTEAFFGQGTRLTVV.

The rearrangement joins TRBV27 to TRBJ2-1; 12 bases match TRBD2. After removal of 3 bases from V and 7 bases from J, the junction contained 16 bases not matched to a gene. The CDR3 totals 19 residues. Germline CDR1 MNHEY, CDR2 SMNVEV (reference sequence). In nucleotides, the CDR3 is TGTGCCAGCAGTTTTCAGCAGCCGGGACTAGCGGGCTTGGGGAATGAGCAGTTCTTC. Encoded protein: CASSFQQPGLAGLGNEQFF.

The chain is built from TRBV27 and TRBJ2-7, with TRBD2 identical over 10 bases. Germline CDR1 and CDR2: MNHEY and SMNVEV (reference sequence). The CDR3 totals 14 residues. V lost 4 bases to trimming and J lost 6 bases; unmatched junction nucleotides: 6. CDR3 nucleotides: TGTGCCAGCAGTTCTAGCGGGGGAAAGAGCGAGCAGTACTTC. Its translation is CASSSSGGKSEQYF.

The J gene is TRBJ1-6, the V gene TRBV7-9; tentative D call: TRBD1 (5 bases). V lost 0 bases, J lost 8 bases, and 14 bases lay in between. The length of the CDR3 is 16 residues. Germline V CDR1 and CDR2: SEHNR, FQNEAQ (reference sequence). The CDR3 DNA sequence: TGTGCCAGCAGCTTAGCGCAAGCAGGGTCGTATTCACCCCTCCACTTT. Amino acid sequence: CASSLAQAGSYSPLHF.

This clone has only a few counts. The chain combines TRBV5-1 with TRBJ1-4; a possible D gene is TRBD1 (6 bases). Per germline, CDR1 SGHRS and CDR2 YFSETQ. The CDR3 totals 15 residues. Trimming cost V 2 bases and J 7 bases, with 15 bases left between them. The CDR3: CASSFSGTNREKLFF. CDR3 DNA sequence: TGCGCCAGCAGCTTTTCCGGGACAAATCGTGAAAAACTGTTTTTT.

This rearrangement joins TRBV19 to TRBJ1-5; 8 nucleotides agree with TRBD1. Germline loops: CDR1 LNHDA, CDR2 SQIVND (reference sequence). The CDR3 totals 15 residues. After removal of 5 bases from V and 1 base from J, the junction contained 4 bases not matched to a gene. The CDR3 region is CASSPNRGSNQPQHF. DNA for the CDR3: TGTGCCAGTAGTCCGAACAGGGGGAGCAATCAGCCCCAGCATTTT.

The genes are TRBV7-2 and TRBJ2-5; 9 nucleotides agree with TRBD2. The V gene's germline CDR1 is SGHTA and CDR2 FQGNSA. The CDR3 runs 14 residues. Unmatched junction bases numbered 2, after V lost 2 bases and J lost 4 bases. CDR3 residues: CASSLQRGAETQYF. In DNA form, the CDR3 reads TGTGCCAGCAGCTTACAGCGGGGGGCAGAGACCCAGTACTTC.

This clone was counted a single time. The chain carries TRBV27 and TRBJ2-5; TRBD2 aligns across 9 bases. The end of the DNA aligns better with TRBJ2-7, so the J call may be wrong. CDR3 size: 15 residues. Per the germline V gene, CDR1 is MNHEY and CDR2 is SMNVEV (reference sequence). The CDR3 loop is CASSSLGSGGYEQYF. The CDR3 coding sequence is TGTGCCAGCAGTTCCCTGGGTAGCGGGGGATACGAGCAGTACTTC.

This clone is medium-sized. The chain uses TRBV19 and TRBJ2-7; D perhaps matches TRBD2 (6 bases). The CDR3 totals 13 residues. Trimming cost V 6 bases and J 3 bases, with 12 bases left between them. CDR1 and CDR2 from the germline V gene are LNHDA and SQIVND (reference sequence). In nucleotides, the CDR3 is TGTGCCAGTAGCACCGGGACTTACTACGAGCAGTACTTC. Translating gives CASSTGTYYEQYF.

This clone turned up a few times. The gene calls are TRBV5-1 and TRBJ1-5; D is perhaps TRBD1 (6 bases). The CDR3 length is 15 residues. Germline CDR1 reads SGHRS; CDR2 reads YFSETQ. The V and J ends lost 1 base and 5 bases respectively, with 13 bases between them. Written as DNA, the CDR3 is TGCGCCAGCAGCTTGACGGGGGGCCGGGATCAGCCCCAGCATTTT. Its translation: CASSLTGGRDQPQHF.

The chain has TRBV5-1 and TRBJ2-7; 8 bases are shared with TRBD2. Unmatched junction bases numbered 7, after V lost 4 bases and J lost 7 bases. The germline V gene encodes CDR1 SGHRS and CDR2 YFSETQ. The CDR3 spans 13 residues. The chain's CDR3 is CASSGSGSGEQYF. DNA of the CDR3: TGCGCCAGCAGCGGGAGCGGGAGTGGTGAGCAGTACTTC.

The chain is built from TRBV15 and TRBJ2-7, with 7 nucleotides matching TRBD2. The trim removed 1 base at V and 3 bases at J, leaving 6 bases unmatched. Per the germline V gene, CDR1 is LNHNV and CDR2 is YYDKDF (reference sequence). The CDR3 loop spans 15 amino acids. The CDR3 here is CATSRGEGEHYEQYF. The CDR3 region has the DNA TGTGCCACCAGCAGAGGGGAGGGCGAACACTACGAGCAGTACTTC. Looking up the rest from reference TRBV15 and TRBJ2-7 gives the full variable domain: DAMVIQNPRYQVTQFGKPVTLSCSQTLNHNVMYWYQQKSSQAPKLLFHYYDKDFNNEADTPDNFQSRRPNTSFCFLDIRSPGLGDTAMYLCATSRGEGEHYEQYFGPGTRLTVT.

The chain is built from TRBV7-2 and TRBJ1-3; tentative D call: TRBD1 (5 bases). CDR3 length: 17 residues. V was clipped by 4 bases and J by 0 bases, with 16 bases between them. Per germline, CDR1 SGHTA and CDR2 FQGNSA. CDR3 residues: CASSSLGQGPSGNTIYF. Here the CDR3 DNA reads TGTGCCAGCAGCTCACTGGGGCAGGGTCCCTCTGGAAACACCATATATTTT.

The rearrangement links TRBV12-2 to TRBJ2-7; whether TRBD2, the table's D call, matches the DNA was not checked. TRBV12-2 is assigned pseudogene status. CDR3 length equals 20 residues. The CDR3, as DNA: TGTGCAAGTCGCGAAAATTTCTCGGGGAGCGGGAGGCCGAGCTCCTACGAGCAGTACTTC. As protein: CASRENFSGSGRPSSYEQYF.

This clone was recorded only once. The chain has TRBV12-2 and TRBJ2-5; TRBD1 is the table's D call, not checked against the DNA. TRBV12-2 corresponds to a pseudogene. This CDR3 is built from 17 residues. The CDR3 loop reads CASRLGERQGSQETQYF. CDR3 coding DNA: TGTGCAAGTCGCTTAGGGGAAAGACAGGGGTCTCAAGAGACCCAGTACTTC.

This chain joins TRBV27 and TRBJ2-7; possible D gene TRBD1, 6 bases. The CDR3 sequence is 14 residues long. V lost 6 bases and J lost 0, with 12 bases in between. Germline CDR1 and CDR2: MNHEY and SMNVEV (reference sequence). CDR3 amino acids: CASSPRQASYEQYF. As DNA, the CDR3 is TGTGCCAGCAGCCCACGACAGGCCTCCTACGAGCAGTACTTC.

The rearrangement uses TRBV10-3 and TRBJ1-2; 7 positions agree with TRBD1. There are 16 residues in the CDR3. In germline, CDR1 is ENHRY, CDR2 SYGVKD. J was trimmed by 2 bases and V by 6 bases; bases with no gene match: 12. CDR3 loop: CAIRGPTGTENYGYTF. The CDR3 nucleotides read TGTGCCATCAGGGGCCCGACCGGGACAGAGAACTATGGCTACACCTTC.

This chain joins TRBV4-3 and TRBJ1-6; D gene uncertain. CDR1 LGHNA and CDR2 YSLEER come from the germline V gene. V was cut by 4 bases and J by 7 bases, with 17 bases left in between. This CDR3 spans 16 amino acids. DNA for the CDR3: TGCGCCAGCAGCCCAGCCCGACCTGGAGGGAATTCACCCCTCCACTTT. Its protein product is CASSPARPGGNSPLHF.

This chain uses TRBV5-4 with TRBJ2-2; D is perhaps TRBD1 (6 bases). Germline V gene data show CDR1 as SGHNT and CDR2 as YYREEE (reference sequence). The CDR3 contains 16 residues. Trimming took off 0 bases at V and 1 base at J, with 10 bases between the two ends. CDR3 DNA sequence: TGTGCCAGCAGCTTGGTTGGACAGAAGAACACCGGGGAGCTGTTTTTT. It codes for CASSLVGQKNTGELFF.

The chain is built from TRBV7-8 and TRBJ2-2, with TRBD2 identical over 7 bases. The CDR3 length is 15 residues. With V trimmed by 3 bases and J by 6 bases, 7 bases remained unmatched. The germline V gene encodes CDR1 SGHVS and CDR2 FQNEAQ. CDR3 sequence: CASSFAGTSAGELFF. The CDR3, as DNA: TGTGCCAGCAGCTTCGCCGGAACTAGCGCCGGGGAGCTGTTTTTT.

The genes are TRBV6-6 and TRBJ2-1; D unclear. V was pared by 2 bases and J by 0 bases, with 8 bases between. Germline V CDR1 and CDR2: MNHNY, SVGAGI (reference sequence). The CDR3 is 15 amino acids. CDR3 nucleotide sequence: TGTGCCAGCAGTTACATGGTTAGCTCCTACAATGAGCAGTTCTTC. Protein product: CASSYMVSSYNEQFF.